One TCR beta chain is described in this entry. Its specificity is unknown. The record originates from a study of cytomegalovirus exposure and HLA in healthy donors. Study as a whole: Researchers previously reported finding 100 million or so unique TCR beta sequences from some 180 million T cells. Study-wide results and caveats: In a later analysis, TCR beta V- and J-gene trimming was associated with a missense DCLRE1C variant. According to a later analysis, donors in an Asian-associated ancestry cluster reportedly had fewer N-insertions than the approximately 620-donor mean.

60 Vbeta and 13 Jbeta primers were used in PCR. In the authors' workflow: Around 80 million unique TCR beta chains, approximately 11 million of them shared, were counted by a later analysis. Only in-frame clones appear in the TCRdb table, and some are missing; sequencing was by immunoSEQ multiplex PCR. V and J calls and clone size are as listed in that table; D and trimming were resolved from the DNA. This sample carries over 55,000 clones, 80% of them seen once, and the ten largest clones take approximately 4.2%. CDR1 SNHLY and CDR2 FYNNEI come from the germline V gene. The CDR3 runs to 16 residues. The V end was cut by 3 bases, the J end by 4 bases, with 16 bases between.

The V and J genes are TRBV2 and TRBJ1-3, with D possibly TRBD1 on 5 matching bases. Material: PBMCs. This receptor was identified in a woman under 40 in good health and CMV-seronegative. In DNA form, the CDR3 reads TGTGCCAGCAGTGAGGGACTCTCCCCCGGGGGAAACACCATATATTTT. Its translation: CASSEGLSPGGNTIYF. The full variable domain, in which reference TRBV2 and TRBJ1-3 provide the parts outside the CDR3, is EPEVTQTPSHQVTQMGQEVILRCVPISNHLYFYWYRQILGQKVEFLVSFYNNEISEKSEIFDDQFSVERPDGSNFTLKIRSTKLEDSAMYFCASSEGLSPGGNTIYFGEGSWLTVV.